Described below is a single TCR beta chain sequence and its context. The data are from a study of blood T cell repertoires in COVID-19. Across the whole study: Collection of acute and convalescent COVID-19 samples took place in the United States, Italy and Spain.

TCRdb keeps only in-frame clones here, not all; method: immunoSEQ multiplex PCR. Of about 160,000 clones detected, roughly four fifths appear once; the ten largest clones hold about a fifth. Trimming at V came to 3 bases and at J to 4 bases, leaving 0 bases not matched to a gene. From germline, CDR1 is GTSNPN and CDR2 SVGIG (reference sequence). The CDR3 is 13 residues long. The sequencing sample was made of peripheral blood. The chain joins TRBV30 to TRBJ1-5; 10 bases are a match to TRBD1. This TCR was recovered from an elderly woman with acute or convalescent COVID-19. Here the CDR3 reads CAWRGQGNQPQHF. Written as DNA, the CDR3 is TGTGCCTGGAGGGGACAGGGGAATCAGCCCCAGCATTTT. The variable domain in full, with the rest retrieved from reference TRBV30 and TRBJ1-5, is SQTIHQWPATLVQPVGSPLSLECTVEGTSNPNLYWYRQAAGRGLQLLFYSVGIGQISSEVPQNLSASRPQDRQFILSSKKLLLSDSGFYLCAWRGQGNQPQHFGDGTRLSIL.